Below are 18 T cell receptor beta chains sequenced from a single sample in a study of breast tumors, draining lymph nodes, adjacent tissues. Axillary draining lymph nodes of breast cancer patients supplied the node samples. TCRdb ran MiXCR on the multiplex PCR reads and lists one entry per CDR3 protein. Counted here are tens of thousands of distinct CDR3 sequences, approximately 28% occurring once; the ten biggest clones make up roughly 8.1%. The sequenced material came from axillary lymph node tissue. These receptors were taken from a female donor with breast cancer. Some clones in this sample may be carry-over from other donors' samples.

This clonotype has at least ten counts. The gene calls are TRBV11-3 and TRBJ2-1, with D uncertain. The CDR3 is 13 amino acids. V was clipped by 4 bases and J by 8 bases, with 12 bases between them. Looked up from germline, CDR1 is SGHNT and CDR2 is YENEEA. The CDR3 loop reads CASSSSYHDEQFF. The DNA of the CDR3 is TGTGCCAGCAGCTCCTCGTACCACGATGAGCAGTTCTTC.

This clonotype was observed at least ten times. The gene calls are TRBV7-3 and TRBJ2-7; TRBD2 agrees at 8 bases. After removal of 6 bases from V and 3 bases from J, the junction contained 10 bases not matched to a gene. Germline V gene data show CDR1 as SGHTA and CDR2 as FQGTGA. The CDR3 is 15 amino acids. Here the CDR3 DNA reads TGTGCCAGCAGTGCCCGGGGGGGCGGCTACTACGAGCAGTACTTC. This encodes CASSARGGGYYEQYF.

Ten or more counts support this clonotype. The chain recombines TRBV6-2 or TRBV6-3 with TRBJ2-7; 7 positions agree with TRBD2. Germline V gives CDR1 MNHEY, CDR2 SVGEGT. CDR3 size: 11 residues. Trimming at V came to 6 bases and at J to 7 bases, leaving 3 bases not matched to a gene. In DNA, the CDR3 is TGTGCCAGCAGCTTCGGGAGGGAGCAGTACTTC. Translating gives CASSFGREQYF.

CDR3 nucleotide sequence: TGTGCCAGCAGCTTGGGCCCGGGGAACGAAAACACTGAAGCTTTCTTT. Its translation is CASSLGPGNENTEAFF. V usage is TRBV5-6 and J usage is TRBJ1-1; D is unresolved. Trimming pared 0 bases from V and 2 bases from J, leaving 14 bases between. This CDR3 spans 16 amino acids. In germline, CDR1 is SGHDT, CDR2 YYEEEE.

This chain connects TRBV4-3 to TRBJ2-3; D uncertain. Germline V lookup: CDR1 LGHNA, CDR2 YSLEER. The CDR3 length is 14 residues. Trimming took 1 base from V and 8 from J, leaving 13 bases between them. In DNA, the CDR3 is TGCGCCAGCAGCCAAGTAGTCCAACGGGCTACGCAGTATTTT. This encodes CASSQVVQRATQYF.

This clonotype was picked up many times. The chain joins TRBV20-1 to TRBJ1-6; 7 bases match TRBD1. The CDR3 contains 14 residues. The germline V gene has CDR1 DFQATT and CDR2 SNEGSKA (reference sequence). J was trimmed by 5 bases and V by 5 bases; bases with no gene match: 6. CDR3 residues: CSALTDRDNSPLHF. The CDR3 region has the DNA TGCAGTGCTCTTACCGACAGGGATAATTCACCCCTCCACTTT.

This clonotype was detected ten times or more. The chain is built from TRBV5-8 and TRBJ2-7; D is uncertain. CDR1 and CDR2 (germline): SGHTS, YDEGEE. This CDR3 region has 15 residues. V was pared by 3 bases and J by 7 bases, with 20 bases between. The CDR3 region has the DNA TGTGCCAGCAGCTCCTCGCGCTTAGCCCCGAGTGAGCAGTACTTC. As protein: CASSSSRLAPSEQYF.

This clonotype was counted many times. The chain combines TRBV30 with TRBJ1-4, with D maybe TRBD1 (5 bases). This CDR3 has 11 residues. V was shortened by 6 bases and J by 6 bases, with 8 bases between the two germline ends. Looked up from germline, CDR1 is GTSNPN and CDR2 is SVGIG (reference sequence). The CDR3 loop is CACGTYEKLFF. For the CDR3, the DNA is TGTGCCTGCGGGACTTATGAAAAACTGTTTTTT.

About this clonotype itself: The final CDR3 position lacks the conserved phenylalanine or tryptophan, pointing to a likely read error. The chain links TRBV7-3 to TRBJ2-1; D tentatively fits TRBD1 or TRBD2 (5 bases each). The CDR3 covers 15 residues. V lost 2 bases to trimming and J lost 4 bases, with 12 bases between them. Germline V lookup: CDR1 SGHTA, CDR2 FQGTGA. CDR3 in DNA: TGTGCCAGCAGCTTATTGGGGACGGGGTACAATGAGCAGTTCTAC. Its protein product is CASSLLGTGYNEQFY.

This clonotype was recorded many times. The DNA for the CDR3 is TGTGCCAGCAGGATTGAAGGGACCCTGGATGAGCAGTTCTTC. Amino acids: CASRIEGTLDEQFF. The chain uses TRBV7-8 and TRBJ2-1; D may match TRBD1 or TRBD2 (5 bases each). Per germline, CDR1 SGHVS and CDR2 FQNEAQ. The CDR3 totals 14 residues. Trimming cost V 6 bases and J 8 bases, with 17 bases left between them. Based on the CDR3 plus reference TRBV7-8 and TRBJ2-1, the full variable domain is GAGVSQSPRYKVAKRGQDVALRCDPISGHVSLFWYQQALGQGPEFLTYFQNEAQLDKSGLPSDRFFAERPEGSVSTLKIQRTQQEDSAVYLCASRIEGTLDEQFFGPGTRLTVL.

The chain has TRBV29-1 and TRBJ1-5, with D tentatively TRBD1 (5 bases). The CDR3 is 14 residues long. V was pared by 6 bases and J by 2 bases, with 14 bases between. Germline loops: CDR1 SQVTM, CDR2 ANQGSEA. The DNA for the CDR3 is TGCAGCGTCAGGGCAGGTCCGGGCAATCAGCCCCAGCATTTT. Translating it yields CSVRAGPGNQPQHF.

There are many counts of this clonotype. The chain joins TRBV12-3 or TRBV12-4 to TRBJ1-3; D gene unclear. The CDR3 is made up of 16 amino acids. V was pared by 6 bases and J by 0 bases, with 15 bases between. In DNA form, the CDR3 reads TGTGCCAGCAGCGCCGGGAGTCGGAGCTCTGGAAACACCATATATTTT. Residues: CASSAGSRSSGNTIYF.

In this sample, this clonotype turned up many times. The CDR3: CASSDPGQVNSPLHF. Written as DNA, the CDR3 is TGTGCCAGCAGTGACCCAGGACAGGTAAATTCACCCCTCCACTTT. This chain connects TRBV6-4 to TRBJ1-6, with TRBD1 identical over 7 bases. Germline CDR1 reads MRHNA; CDR2 reads SNTAGT. The CDR3 is 15 residues long. V lost 2 bases, J lost 7 bases, and 5 bases stayed unmatched.

This clonotype counts as medium-sized. J is TRBJ1-2 and V is TRBV14; D is perhaps TRBD1 (6 bases). The CDR3 length is 15 residues. Looked up from germline, CDR1 is SGHDN and CDR2 is FVKESK. Between the trimmed V and J ends, which lost 3 bases and 2 bases, there was a span of 13 bases. The DNA for the CDR3 is TGTGCCAGCAGCCAGGGGGGGCTTCCCAACTATGGCTACACCTTC. Translated, it gives CASSQGGLPNYGYTF.

The rearrangement uses TRBV24-1 and TRBJ2-5; TRBD2 aligns across 7 bases. Germline loops: CDR1 KGHDR, CDR2 SFDVKD. V shed 7 bases, J shed 5 bases, and the junction held 9 bases outside the gene matches. The CDR3 runs to 14 residues. This chain's CDR3 is CATSTSGTRETQYF. Here the CDR3 DNA reads TGTGCCACCAGCACCAGCGGGACCAGGGAGACCCAGTACTTC.

Many counts were recorded for this clonotype. CDR3 sequence (DNA): TGTGCCAGCAGCCAAGCAGGGCGGGACTATGGCTACACCTTC. Protein sequence: CASSQAGRDYGYTF. V usage is TRBV3-1 and J usage is TRBJ1-2; tentative D call: TRBD1 (5 bases). V lost 1 base, J lost 3 bases, and 9 bases lay in between. Germline CDR1 and CDR2: LGHDT and YNNKEL (reference sequence). The CDR3 length is 14 residues. The variable domain in full, completed from reference TRBV3-1 and TRBJ1-2, reads DTAVSQTPKYLVTQMGNDKSIKCEQNLGHDTMYWYKQDSKKFLKIMFSYNNKELIINETVPNRFSPKSPDKAHLNLHINSLELGDSAVYFCASSQAGRDYGYTFGSGTRLTVV.

Comments on this clonotype: One end of the junction fails to match germline, which may point to a read error. This chain connects TRBV7-3 to TRBJ2-5; D is unresolved. Per germline, CDR1 SGHTA and CDR2 FQGTGA. The CDR3 sequence is 15 residues long. The CDR3 DNA is TGTGCCAGCCGCAAGGACGGAGCTCCTTTGGAGACCCAGCACTTC. It encodes CASRKDGAPLETQHF.

This clonotype was seen many times. V and J are TRBV15 and TRBJ1-3; D is ambiguous. Germline V CDR1 and CDR2: LNHNV, YYDKDF (reference sequence). The CDR3 extends over 13 amino acids. Trimming stripped 1 base from V and 7 bases from J, with 8 bases between. The CDR3 region is CATSRVTENTIYF. The CDR3, as DNA: TGTGCCACCAGCAGAGTCACCGAGAACACCATATATTTT.